Given below is one TCR beta chain in context. These data originate in a study of blood T cell repertoires in COVID-19. At the level of the study: The cDNA or gDNA used as material had been derived from T cells, B-cell-depleted T cells, or PBMCs.

The CDR3 consists of 12 residues. Trimming pared 8 bases from V and 9 bases from J, leaving 16 bases between. Authors' processing steps: Amplifying reference gene primers gave estimates of nucleated cell counts. Sequencing used immunoSEQ multiplex PCR; TCRdb keeps in-frame clones, though not all of them. V, J and clone size were drawn from that table, and D and trimming were deduced from the DNA. This repertoire shows 110,000 or so clones, roughly 80% found once; its top ten account for 6.2%. The sample taken for sequencing was peripheral blood. This TCR came from a man between 65 and 79 years old with acute or convalescent COVID-19. The rearrangement joins TRBV12-3 or TRBV12-4 to TRBJ1-1; no definite D call. This CDR3 reads CASLLRGGKAFF. CDR3 DNA: TGTGCCAGCCTACTTCGGGGAGGTAAAGCTTTCTTT.